These 26 T cell receptor beta chains share one sample of origin, sequenced in a study of graft-versus-host responses after intestinal transplantation. Produced via immunoSEQ multiplex PCR; TCRdb's table is partial and in-frame only. The data hold about 97,000 clones, with approximately 92% observed a single time. Sample: PBMCs, taken approximately 470 days after intestinal transplant. The receptors derive from a human patient who received an intestinal transplant, so some T cells may come from the graft donor.

The chain joins TRBV19 to TRBJ1-2; D possibly corresponds to TRBD1 (6 bases). This CDR3 region has 14 residues. V lost 0 bases, J lost 2 bases, and 7 bases lay in between. Germline V CDR1 and CDR2: LNHDA, SQIVND (reference sequence). The CDR3 bases are TGTGCCAGTAGTATAGAGGGGACAAACTATGGCTACACCTTC. Encoded protein: CASSIEGTNYGYTF. The full variable domain, with the rest looked up from reference TRBV19 and TRBJ1-2, is DGGITQSPKYLFRKEGQNVTLSCEQNLNHDAMYWYRQDPGQGLRLIYYSQIVNDFQKGDIAEGYSVSREKKESFPLTVTSAQKNPTAFYLCASSIEGTNYGYTFGSGTRLTVV.

DNA of the CDR3: TGTGCCAGCAGCAACGGGTGGGGACGGAATTCACCCCTCCACTTT. It codes for CASSNGWGRNSPLHF. The V gene is TRBV6-5, the J gene TRBJ1-6; D possibly corresponds to TRBD1 (5 bases). CDR3 length: 15 amino acids. Trimming stripped 6 bases from V and 7 bases from J, with 16 bases between. CDR1 is MNHEY and CDR2 is SVGAGI in the germline V gene.

The chain's CDR3 is CASATGTGGTQPQHF. CDR3 nucleotides: TGTGCTAGTGCCACCGGGACAGGGGGAACTCAGCCCCAGCATTTT. The V gene is TRBV12-5, the J gene TRBJ1-5, with 11 bases lining up with TRBD1. This CDR3 contains 15 residues. Germline V lookup: CDR1 LGHNT, CDR2 FRNRAP. V shed 7 bases and J 6 bases; nucleotides not matched to a gene: 8.

This clone was seen once. The chain recombines TRBV19 with TRBJ1-2, with D maybe TRBD1 (6 bases). The CDR3 is 16 amino acids. Trimming removed 6 bases at V and 3 bases at J, with 20 bases between. Germline values: CDR1 LNHDA, CDR2 SQIVND (reference sequence). CDR3 sequence (DNA): TGTGCCAGTAGCCCGACCAGCGGAAACAGGGACTATGGCTACACCTTC. This gives the protein CASSPTSGNRDYGYTF.

The genes are TRBV19 and TRBJ2-7; no reliable D call. CDR1 is LNHDA, CDR2 SQIVND, per germline (reference sequence). This CDR3 has 14 residues. Trimming removed 3 bases at V and 0 bases at J, with 9 bases between. CDR3 DNA sequence: TGTGCCAGTAGTATTAGACCGTTCTCCTACGAGCAGTACTTC. This codes for CASSIRPFSYEQYF.

This clone showed up just once. The J gene is TRBJ2-5, the V gene TRBV5-6, with D possibly being TRBD1 or TRBD2 (5 bases each). Trimming took off 1 base at V and 2 bases at J, with 15 bases between the two ends. There are 16 residues in the CDR3. CDR1 is SGHDT, CDR2 YYEEEE, per germline. This chain's CDR3 is CASSLYGGQTQETQYF. CDR3 DNA: TGTGCCAGCAGCTTGTATGGGGGTCAAACACAAGAGACCCAGTACTTC.

V gene TRBV23-1 combines with J gene TRBJ2-5; D gene ambiguous. The J call may be faulty, since TRBJ2-7 better matches the DNA end. TRBV23-1 is placed among ORFs of uncertain function. This CDR3 contains 16 residues. CDR3 DNA: TGCGCCAGCAGTCAAGACCGGGCTCCTGGAAACTACGAGCAGTACTTC. Translation gives CASSQDRAPGNYEQYF.

The chain links TRBV6-1 to TRBJ2-3, with 13 bases that match TRBD2. The trim removed 7 bases at V and 6 bases at J, leaving 7 bases unmatched. The CDR3 sequence is 15 residues long. Germline V gene sequence: CDR1 MNHNS, CDR2 SASEGT. The CDR3 sequence: CASTQLAGGLDTQYF. CDR3 DNA sequence: TGTGCCAGCACCCAACTAGCGGGGGGGCTGGATACGCAGTATTTT.

This chain connects TRBV9 to TRBJ2-7; maybe TRBD1 (6 bases). Germline V gene data show CDR1 as SGDLS and CDR2 as YYNGEE. The V end was cut by 4 bases, the J end by 3 bases, with 8 bases between. This CDR3 has 12 amino acids. CDR3 bases: TGTGCCAGCAGCATGGACAGCTACGAGCAGTACTTC. Protein: CASSMDSYEQYF.

About this clone: One end of the junction fails to match germline, which may point to a read error. The chain links TRBV7-7 to TRBJ2-3, with TRBD2 matching 10 bases. This CDR3 has 18 amino acids. Germline lookup yields CDR1 SSHAT and CDR2 FNYEAQ (reference sequence). The CDR3 DNA reads TGTGCTAGCAGCCCCAGAACTGGGCTAGCGGGGGGCACAGATACGCAGTATTTT. Encoded protein: CASSPRTGLAGGTDTQYF.

This clone was seen more than once but under ten times. The V gene is TRBV7-8, the J gene TRBJ1-3, with 7 bases lining up with TRBD1. The V gene end was trimmed by 3 bases and the J gene end by 2 bases; junction bases not matched to a gene: 4. CDR1 and CDR2 from the germline V gene are SGHVS and FQNEAQ. This CDR3 is built from 15 residues. CDR3 nucleotide sequence: TGTGCCAGCAGCTTCGACAGGGTCACTGGAAACACCATATATTTT. This gives the protein CASSFDRVTGNTIYF.

This chain uses TRBV7-8 with TRBJ1-1, with D uncertain. Per germline, CDR1 SGHVS and CDR2 FQNEAQ. CDR3 length equals 15 residues. With 8 bases removed from V and 1 base from J, the gap between germline ends came to 17 bases. DNA of the CDR3: TGTGCCAGCCCCGCCCCCGGGTCTAAGAACACTGAAGCTTTCTTT. It yields the protein CASPAPGSKNTEAFF.

The V and J genes are TRBV19 and TRBJ1-2, with a weak D call TRBD1 (5 bases). With 3 bases removed from V and 7 bases from J, the gap between germline ends came to 9 bases. Germline CDR1 is LNHDA and CDR2 is SQIVND (reference sequence). There are 12 residues in the CDR3. This CDR3 is CASSIQGLGYTF. Here the CDR3 DNA reads TGTGCCAGTAGTATTCAGGGCCTTGGCTACACCTTC.

In this sample, this clone turned up a few times. V usage is TRBV7-9 and J usage is TRBJ1-5; D uncertain. Per germline, CDR1 SEHNR and CDR2 FQNEAQ (reference sequence). Trimming removed 1 base from V and 6 bases from J, with 10 bases in between. The CDR3 covers 14 residues. The CDR3 coding sequence is TGTGCCAGCAGCTTAGGAGGTTTGGGTCAGCCCCAGCATTTT. Translated, it gives CASSLGGLGQPQHF.

This clone was seen a few times. The chain links TRBV10-3 to TRBJ1-2, with a weak D call TRBD1 (6 bases). This CDR3 region has 12 residues. Germline V gene lookup returns CDR1 ENHRY and CDR2 SYGVKD. The ends were cut back, 4 bases at V and 4 bases at J, with 7 bases in the middle. CDR3 DNA sequence: TGTGCCATCAGTGGGGACACCTATGGCTACACCTTC. Protein: CAISGDTYGYTF.

The chain recombines TRBV10-1 with TRBJ2-1; perhaps TRBD2 as D (6 bases). V lost 6 bases and J lost 0, with 12 bases in between. Looked up from germline, CDR1 is WNHNN and CDR2 is SYGVQD (reference sequence). The CDR3 has 15 residues. The CDR3 DNA reads TGCGCCAGCAGCCAAACCGGGAGCTCCTACAATGAGCAGTTCTTC. Encoded protein: CASSQTGSSYNEQFF.

Comments on this clone: One end of the junction fails to match germline, which may point to a read error. The chain couples TRBV13 to TRBJ2-4, with a weak D call TRBD1 (5 bases). The CDR3 contains 14 residues. Germline V lookup: CDR1 PRHDT, CDR2 FYEKMQ (reference sequence). The CDR3 protein is CASSLGASLNIQYF. DNA of the CDR3: TGTGCCAGCAGCCTAGGGGCGTCCCTAAACATTCAGTACTTC.

This rearrangement joins TRBV6-5 to TRBJ1-3, with unresolved D. This CDR3 region has 12 residues. Germline loops: CDR1 MNHEY, CDR2 SVGAGI. The V end lost 4 bases, the J end lost 8 bases, and 9 bases lay between the germline ends. The CDR3: CASSSTWDTIYF. CDR3 DNA sequence: TGTGCCAGCAGTTCGACTTGGGACACCATATATTTT.

The rearrangement joins TRBV19 to TRBJ2-7; D is uncertain. Germline V lookup: CDR1 LNHDA, CDR2 SQIVND (reference sequence). The CDR3 has 12 amino acids. The germline V and J ends were trimmed by 7 bases and 4 bases, with 11 bases remaining between them. The CDR3 DNA follows: TGTGCCAGTATGGGTCCACATTACGAGCAGTACTTC. Its translation is CASMGPHYEQYF. Together with reference TRBV19 and TRBJ2-7, the CDR3 gives the full variable domain: DGGITQSPKYLFRKEGQNVTLSCEQNLNHDAMYWYRQDPGQGLRLIYYSQIVNDFQKGDIAEGYSVSREKKESFPLTVTSAQKNPTAFYLCASMGPHYEQYFGPGTRLTVT.

In its sample, this clone was seen a few times. The chain carries TRBV6-6 and TRBJ1-6; D unclear. The V gene's germline CDR1 is MNHNY and CDR2 SVGAGI (reference sequence). The CDR3 is 14 residues long. With 6 bases removed from V and 8 bases from J, the gap between germline ends came to 14 bases. This chain's CDR3 is CASSDGPGDSPLHF. DNA for the CDR3: TGTGCCAGCAGCGACGGACCCGGAGATTCACCCCTCCACTTT.

The CDR3 spells CASSEGDSQETQYF. DNA of the CDR3: TGTGCCAGCAGTGAGGGGGACAGCCAAGAGACCCAGTACTTC. The rearrangement links TRBV2 to TRBJ2-5; 7 nucleotides line up with TRBD1. Germline CDR1 SNHLY, CDR2 FYNNEI. The V segment lost 3 bases and the J segment 1 base; nucleotides outside the gene matches: 2. The CDR3 contains 14 residues.

The rearrangement joins TRBV9 to TRBJ2-1; TRBD2 aligns across 8 bases. The CDR3 covers 16 residues. The trim removed 0 bases at V and 4 bases at J, leaving 6 bases unmatched. CDR1 SGDLS and CDR2 YYNGEE come from the germline V gene. The CDR3 loop reads CASSVAGTREYNEQFF. Written as DNA, the CDR3 is TGTGCCAGCAGCGTAGCCGGGACTAGGGAATACAATGAGCAGTTCTTC.

J is TRBJ2-6 and V is TRBV7-9; D call uncertain. The CDR3 totals 12 residues. V lost 6 bases to trimming and J lost 4 bases, with 4 bases between them. Germline assignment: CDR1 SEHNR and CDR2 FQNEAQ (reference sequence). CDR3 nucleotides: TGTGCCAGCAGTCTGGGGGCCAACGTCCTGACTTTC. Amino acid sequence: CASSLGANVLTF.

The genes are TRBV21-1 and TRBJ2-3; the table calls TRBD2, which could not be checked here. TRBV21-1 is classified as a pseudogene. The CDR3 length is 15 residues. This chain's CDR3 is CASSDGGRRTDTQYF. The DNA for the CDR3 is TGTGCCAGCAGCGACGGGGGGCGCCGCACAGATACGCAGTATTTT.

This sequence joins TRBV29-1 and TRBJ1-2, with D tentatively TRBD1 (6 bases). V shed 2 bases and J shed 4 bases, with 20 bases lying between them. The CDR3 is 16 amino acids. CDR1 SQVTM and CDR2 ANQGSEA come from the germline V gene. CDR3 DNA: TGCAGCGTTGAAAGGGGGGTTGGGTCAGGGTTCTATGGCTACACCTTC. Encoded protein: CSVERGVGSGFYGYTF.

This CDR3 is CASSFLLEGTQYF. Here the CDR3 DNA reads TGTGCCAGCAGCTTCCTCCTTGAGGGGACCCAGTACTTC. The J gene is TRBJ2-5, the V gene TRBV5-5; weak D call: TRBD2 (5 bases). The CDR3 sequence is 13 residues long. V lost 2 bases, J lost 7 bases, and 12 bases lay in between. Germline V lookup: CDR1 SGHKS, CDR2 YYEKEE (reference sequence). The full variable domain, with the rest looked up from reference TRBV5-5 and TRBJ2-5, is DAGVTQSPTHLIKTRGQQVTLRCSPISGHKSVSWYQQVLGQGPQFIFQYYEKEERGRGNFPDRFSARQFPNYSSELNVNALLLGDSALYLCASSFLLEGTQYFGPGTRLLVL.